The 10 T cell receptor beta chains in this list originate from one sample, sequenced in a study of CD8 T cells in ankylosing spondylitis. Points from the study as a whole: Blood from ankylosing spondylitis patients appeared to carry a characteristic eight-variant TCR beta motif.

TCRdb reprocessed the 5' RACE reads with MiXCR, giving one entry per CDR3 protein. The data hold fewer than 500,000 distinct CDR3 sequences, with more than 25% observed a single time. These receptors' antigens are unknown. Sequenced sample: blood, either unsorted or a sorted T cell fraction (not recorded which). The receptors come from a male donor with ankylosing spondylitis.

The chain employs TRBV2 and TRBJ2-1; D not resolved. V was pared by 3 bases and J by 14 bases, with 14 bases between. The germline CDR1 and CDR2 sequences are SNHLY and FYNNEI. The CDR3 covers 12 residues. CDR3 sequence (DNA): TGTGCCAGCAGTGAGGCTCCCCCGAGTGAGTTCTTC. Amino acids: CASSEAPPSEFF. The entire variable domain, with the rest obtained from reference TRBV2 and TRBJ2-1, is as follows: EPEVTQTPSHQVTQMGQEVILRCVPISNHLYFYWYRQILGQKVEFLVSFYNNEISEKSEIFDDQFSVERPDGSNFTLKIRSTKLEDSAMYFCASSEAPPSEFFGPGTRLTVL.

The chain recombines TRBV6-1 with TRBJ1-1, with 9 positions matching TRBD1. Germline CDR1 and CDR2: MNHNS and SASEGT. CDR3 length equals 15 residues. With 3 bases clipped from V and 8 bases from J, the junction kept 10 bases outside the gene matches. The CDR3 sequence: CASSDADRGVTEAFF. CDR3 DNA sequence: TGTGCCAGCAGTGATGCGGACAGGGGAGTAACGGAAGCTTTCTTT.

The chain joins TRBV30 to TRBJ1-5, with unresolved D. The CDR3 has 15 residues. Germline CDR1 and CDR2: GTSNPN and SVGIG (reference sequence). V was clipped by 0 bases and J by 1 base, with 10 bases between them. Here the CDR3 reads CAWSVRLFSNQPQHF. The DNA of the CDR3 is TGTGCCTGGAGTGTACGGTTGTTCAGCAATCAGCCCCAGCATTTT.

In this sample, this clonotype turned up many times. The chain couples TRBV29-1 to TRBJ2-1, with 7 positions matching TRBD2. From germline, CDR1 is SQVTM and CDR2 ANQGSEA. This CDR3 is built from 14 residues. The V and J ends lost 4 bases and 8 bases, in that order; junction bases with no gene match: 11. The CDR3 here is CSVGRWEGLDEQFF. CDR3 nucleotides: TGCAGCGTTGGGAGGTGGGAGGGCCTTGATGAGCAGTTCTTC.

The rearrangement uses TRBV12-3 or TRBV12-4 and TRBJ1-2; TRBD1 might be the D (6 bases). This CDR3 comprises 14 residues. V was clipped by 1 base and J by 7 bases, with 13 bases between them. CDR3 sequence reads: CASSLESQGSGYTF. DNA for the CDR3: TGTGCCAGCAGTTTAGAGTCACAGGGATCTGGCTACACCTTC.

This clonotype was seen a few times. This chain uses TRBV20-1 with TRBJ2-5; 8 bases are a match to TRBD1. V gave up 3 bases and J gave up 4 bases; unmatched junction bases: 7. This CDR3 is built from 14 residues. Germline CDR1 reads DFQATT; CDR2 reads SNEGSKA (reference sequence). DNA for the CDR3: TGCAGTGCTAGCGCAGGGGGCCTTAGAGAGACCCAGTACTTC. This sequence encodes CSASAGGLRETQYF.

V gene TRBV29-1 combines with J gene TRBJ1-5; perhaps TRBD1 as D (5 bases). Trimming shortened V by 4 bases and J by 3 bases, and 10 bases separated the two germline ends. Germline V gene data show CDR1 as SQVTM and CDR2 as ANQGSEA. The CDR3 runs to 13 residues. The CDR3 loop reads CSVVQGDNQPQHF. CDR3 bases: TGCAGCGTTGTCCAGGGTGACAATCAGCCCCAGCATTTT.

This chain links TRBV11-2 with TRBJ1-5; D remains ambiguous. Germline V gene sequence: CDR1 SGHAT, CDR2 FQNNGV. This CDR3 region has 13 residues. The ends were cut back, 5 bases at V and 5 bases at J, with 10 bases in the middle. The CDR3 here is CASSPSLDQPQHF. CDR3 sequence (DNA): TGTGCCAGCAGCCCCTCCCTAGATCAGCCCCAGCATTTT.

A few counts support this clonotype. The chain recombines TRBV5-6 with TRBJ1-3; D possibly corresponds to TRBD1 (5 bases). This CDR3 has 17 amino acids. Germline CDR1 and CDR2: SGHDT and YYEEEE. Trimming took off 4 bases at V and 1 base at J, with 18 bases between the two ends. CDR3 region: CASSLLSQGVSGNTIYF. The CDR3 DNA reads TGTGCCAGCAGCCTACTTTCGCAGGGTGTATCTGGAAACACCATATATTTT.

This clonotype has only a few counts. The V gene is TRBV20-1, the J gene TRBJ2-2; TRBD2 is a possible D gene (6 bases). CDR1 and CDR2 (germline): DFQATT, SNEGSKA (reference sequence). Trimming took 1 base from V and 4 from J, leaving 10 bases between them. CDR3 length: 14 amino acids. CDR3: CSARGRDSTGELFF. CDR3 bases: TGCAGTGCTAGAGGGAGGGACTCCACCGGGGAGCTGTTTTTT.